What follows is one T cell receptor (beta chain) and its context. This specimen belongs to a study of blood T cell repertoires in COVID-19. Study summary: Italy, Spain and the United States were the sources of the convalescent and acute COVID-19 samples. T cells, B-cell-depleted T cells, or PBMCs provided the cDNA or gDNA that served as material.

Germline assignment: CDR1 LNHNV and CDR2 YYDKDF (reference sequence). The germline V and J ends were trimmed by 0 bases and 6 bases, with 20 bases remaining between them. CDR3 length: 17 residues. As originally analysed: Amplification from reference gene primers served as the basis for estimated nucleated cell counts. Sequencing was performed with immunoSEQ multiplex PCR; in TCRdb, only in-frame clones are kept and a portion is missing. The V and J calls and clone size come from that table; D and trimming were worked out from the DNA. The data show roughly 46,000 clones, 75% to 90% seen once. Sample: peripheral blood. V and J are TRBV15 and TRBJ1-1; D might be TRBD1 (5 bases). This TCR was recovered from a human donor in a cohort sampled during active COVID-19. The donor label of this sample is uncertain. The chain's CDR3 is CATSRDRGRGTFAEAFF. The CDR3 coding sequence is TGTGCCACCAGCAGAGATCGAGGAAGGGGAACATTTGCTGAAGCTTTCTTT.